Listed below are T cell receptor beta chains from one sample, sequenced in a study of cytomegalovirus exposure and HLA in healthy donors. The repertoire was sequenced with immunoSEQ multiplex PCR; TCRdb's copy has only in-frame clones and lacks some. This table has a few hundred thousand clones, 77% appearing once. The sequencing sample was made of PBMCs. These receptors were collected from an older woman in good health and CMV-seropositive. The CDR3 runs from the conserved cysteine through the conserved F or W. The D gene is left open where the match is weak. Clone size is given for some rows only: seen once, a few or many times, or a class if the clone is expanded.

v_call	d_call	clone_size	j_call	cdr3_aa	cdr3_nt
TRBV14	.	.	TRBJ2-7	CASSLHLRAYEQYF	TGTGCCAGCAGCCTCCACCTCAGGGCCTACGAGCAGTACTTC
TRBV7-6	.	.	TRBJ1-1	CASSLVSLYSSNTEAFF	TGTGCCAGCAGCTTAGTTAGTTTATACAGCTCGAACACTGAAGCTTTCTTT
TRBV4-1	TRBD1	.	TRBJ1-2	CASSPRTGDYGYTF	TGCGCCAGCAGCCCCCGGACAGGGGACTATGGCTACACCTTC
TRBV5-1	.	.	TRBJ2-7	CASSFEFSYEQYF	TGCGCCAGCAGCTTTGAGTTCTCCTACGAGCAGTACTTC
TRBV5-1	.	.	TRBJ1-6	CASSLGQRSSPLHF	TGCGCCAGCAGCTTGGGGCAACGGAGCTCACCCCTCCACTTT
TRBV7-9	.	.	TRBJ2-5	CASSLDGGQETQYF	TGTGCCAGCAGCTTAGACGGGGGCCAAGAGACCCAGTACTTC
TRBV2	.	.	TRBJ1-2	CASSEGRVLYGYTF	TGTGCCAGCAGTGAAGGCAGGGTTCTCTATGGCTACACCTTC
TRBV2	TRBD1	.	TRBJ1-1	CASNKGGEVTEAFF	TGTGCCAGCAATAAAGGGGGCGAGGTCACTGAAGCTTTCTTT
TRBV5-1	.	.	TRBJ2-4	CASRPGEENIQYF	TGCGCCAGCAGACCGGGGGAGGAAAACATTCAGTACTTC
TRBV5-1	.	.	TRBJ1-1	CASRSGGLNTEAFF	TGCGCCAGCAGATCTGGCGGGCTGAACACTGAAGCTTTCTTT
TRBV19	TRBD1	once	TRBJ1-5	CASSIWGQGPNQPQHF	TGTGCCAGTAGTATTTGGGGACAGGGGCCCAATCAGCCCCAGCATTTT
TRBV5-6	.	.	TRBJ1-1	CAGSLGFLSEAFF	TGTGCCGGCAGCTTGGGTTTCTTATCCGAAGCTTTCTTT
TRBV29-1	.	.	TRBJ2-2	CSVDGSGAGELFF	TGCAGCGTTGACGGATCAGGGGCCGGGGAGCTGTTTTTT
TRBV7-6	.	.	TRBJ2-5	CASSLRGTGLETQYF	TGTGCCAGCAGCTTAAGAGGTACAGGGCTGGAGACCCAGTACTTC
TRBV9	.	.	TRBJ2-2	CASSVRGSGSGELFF	TGTGCCAGCAGCGTACGCGGGTCGGGGTCCGGGGAGCTGTTTTTT
TRBV6-1	.	.	TRBJ2-7	CASRHTGRYSYEQYF	TGTGCCAGCAGGCACACAGGGCGCTATTCCTACGAGCAGTACTTC
TRBV7-8	.	.	TRBJ2-3	CASSPADYTDTQYF	TGTGCCAGCAGCCCAGCGGATTACACAGATACGCAGTATTTT
TRBV4-1	.	.	TRBJ2-7	CASSQVLDYEQYF	TGCGCCAGCAGCCAAGTGCTAGACTACGAGCAGTACTTC
TRBV7-2	TRBD2	.	TRBJ2-1	CASSSTSGRRYEQFF	TGTGCCAGCAGCTCTACTAGCGGGAGACGGTATGAGCAGTTCTTC
TRBV6-1	.	.	TRBJ1-3	CAGRTTGGNTIYF	TGTGCGGGCCGGACAACTGGGGGAAACACCATATATTTT
TRBV28	TRBD2	.	TRBJ2-3	CASKVSGGPDTQYF	TGTGCCAGCAAGGTGAGCGGGGGGCCAGATACGCAGTATTTT
TRBV5-4	TRBD1	.	TRBJ2-7	CASSPGTGTYEQYF	TGTGCCAGCAGTCCCGGGACAGGGACCTACGAGCAGTACTTC
TRBV7-9	TRBD1	.	TRBJ2-3	CASSPRTGRSTDTQYF	TGTGCCAGCAGCCCCCGGACAGGGCGGAGCACAGATACGCAGTATTTT
TRBV2	.	.	TRBJ2-1	CASTGIRGYNEQFF	TGTGCCAGCACTGGGATCAGAGGGTACAATGAGCAGTTCTTC
TRBV5-4	TRBD2	.	TRBJ2-1	CASSQRLADYNEQFF	TGTGCCAGCAGCCAACGACTAGCGGATTACAATGAGCAGTTCTTC
TRBV11-2	.	.	TRBJ2-7	CASSGGARYEQYF	TGTGCCAGCAGCGGGGGGGCCAGATACGAGCAGTACTTC
TRBV5-6	.	.	TRBJ2-3	CASSFRGPMADTQYF	TGTGCCAGCAGCTTTAGGGGCCCAATGGCAGATACGCAGTATTTT
TRBV7-2	TRBD2	.	TRBJ2-1	CASSSQRGAYNEQFF	TGTGCCAGCAGCTCTCAGCGGGGTGCCTACAATGAGCAGTTCTTC
TRBV11-3	.	few	TRBJ2-7	CASSFSGDEQYF	TGTGCCAGCAGCTTCTCAGGGGATGAGCAGTACTTC
TRBV5-1	TRBD2	.	TRBJ2-7	CASSLAIAGGGEQYF	TGCGCCAGCAGCTTGGCCATAGCGGGAGGTGGCGAGCAGTACTTC
TRBV9	TRBD2	.	TRBJ2-5	CASSVGVAGGETQYF	TGTGCCAGCAGCGTAGGTGTAGCGGGAGGAGAGACCCAGTACTTC
TRBV27	TRBD1	once	TRBJ2-7	CASSPRQGYSYEQYF	TGTGCCAGCAGTCCCCGACAGGGGTATAGTTACGAGCAGTACTTC
TRBV6-5	.	few	TRBJ2-3	CASSSREAADTQYF	TGTGCCAGCAGTTCTAGAGAGGCCGCAGATACGCAGTATTTT
TRBV7-8	TRBD1	few	TRBJ2-1	CASTLGTGGYNEQFF	TGTGCCAGCACTCTAGGGACAGGGGGCTACAATGAGCAGTTCTTC
TRBV5-5	.	.	TRBJ2-7	CASSLVDSKEQYF	TGTGCCAGCAGCTTGGTGGACAGTAAGGAGCAGTACTTC
TRBV30	.	.	TRBJ2-5	CAWSVGPGVNSETQYF	TGTGCCTGGAGTGTAGGCCCTGGAGTGAATTCGGAGACCCAGTACTTC
TRBV19	TRBD1	few	TRBJ1-1	CASRQGGFNTEAFF	TGTGCCAGTAGACAGGGGGGTTTTAACACTGAAGCTTTCTTT
TRBV6-5	TRBD1	.	TRBJ1-5	CASSLGQQPQHF	TGTGCCAGCAGCCTGGGACAGCAGCCCCAGCATTTT
TRBV7-8	.	.	TRBJ2-5	CASSFDREETQYF	TGTGCCAGCAGCTTCGACAGAGAAGAGACCCAGTACTTC
TRBV5-4	.	.	TRBJ2-2	CASSFTGTSRAGELFF	TGTGCCAGCAGCTTTACCGGGACAAGTAGGGCCGGGGAGCTGTTTTTT
TRBV4-1	.	.	TRBJ2-4	CASSPGQQNIQYF	TGCGCCAGCAGCCCCGGACAGCAAAACATTCAGTACTTC